Listed below are T cell receptor beta chains from one sample, sequenced in a study of blood T cell repertoires in COVID-19. Profiled with immunoSEQ multiplex PCR; TCRdb holds only in-frame clones, not every one. Counted here are 90,000 to 150,000 clones, roughly nine tenths occurring once; the ten biggest clones make up approximately 7.2%. The specimen was peripheral blood. Receptor source: a man aged 65 to 85 who had recovered from COVID-19. CDR3s include the opening cysteine and the closing phenylalanine or tryptophan. The D gene is left open where the match is weak. Clone size, where shown, is once, few, many, or a class for clones that have expanded.

d_call clone_size j_call v_call cdr3_aa cdr3_nt
TRBD1 - TRBJ1-5 TRBV28 CASRFRDRARTFNQPQHF TGTGCCAGCAGATTCCGGGACAGGGCCCGAACCTTCAATCAGCCCCAGCATTTT
- - TRBJ2-7 TRBV2 CASSLFEQYF TGTGCCAGCAGCCTTTTTGAGCAGTACTTC
- once TRBJ2-5 TRBV11-2 CASSLDRETQYF TGTGCCAGCAGCTTAGATCGGGAGACCCAGTACTTC
TRBD2 - TRBJ2-3 TRBV4-2 CASSQIAGRTDTQYF TGTGCCAGCAGCCAGATAGCGGGCCGCACAGATACGCAGTATTTT
TRBD1 - TRBJ1-2 TRBV5-1 CASSDGQGGYGYTF TGCGCCAGCAGCGATGGACAGGGCGGATATGGCTACACCTTC
TRBD2 - TRBJ2-7 TRBV7-9 CASSPALAGLSSYEQYF TGTGCCAGCAGCCCCGCCCTAGCGGGATTAAGCTCCTACGAGCAGTACTTC
- - TRBJ2-5 TRBV2 CASSELGTHQETQYF TGTGCCAGCAGTGAATTAGGGACACATCAAGAGACCCAGTACTTC
- once TRBJ2-3 TRBV7-8 CASSRTRTARTDTQYF TGTGCCAGCAGCCGAACCCGGACAGCCCGCACAGATACGCAGTATTTT
- - TRBJ1-1 TRBV5-4 CASSPNSLGVNTEAFF TGTGCCAGCAGCCCTAACTCCCTGGGAGTGAACACTGAAGCTTTCTTT
- - TRBJ2-4 TRBV6-5 CASSYLNIQYF TGTGCCAGCAGTTACCTAAACATTCAGTACTTC
- - TRBJ1-3 TRBV7-2 CASQERASGNTIYF TGTGCCAGCCAGGAGAGGGCCTCTGGAAACACCATATATTTT
TRBD2 - TRBJ2-1 TRBV5-5 CASSFRSGRRNEQFF TGTGCCAGCAGCTTCAGAAGCGGGAGGCGGAATGAGCAGTTCTTC
- - TRBJ2-3 TRBV4-3 CASSQERYGTQYF TGCGCCAGCAGCCAAGAACGGTATGGTACGCAGTATTTT
TRBD2 - TRBJ2-5 TRBV27 CASSLTSGSWDQYF TGTGCCAGCAGTTTAACTAGCGGGAGTTGGGACCAGTACTTC
- - TRBJ2-5 TRBV25-1 CASSEITGGGGRGETQYF TGTGCCAGCAGTGAAATTACAGGAGGGGGCGGACGTGGAGAGACCCAGTACTTC
- few TRBJ1-1 TRBV12-3/TRBV12-4 CASRAGPGTEAFF TGTGCCAGCAGGGCTGGCCCGGGCACTGAAGCTTTCTTT
TRBD1 - TRBJ2-3 TRBV11-3 CASSFPQGSGTDTQYF TGTGCCAGCAGCTTCCCACAGGGGTCCGGCACAGATACGCAGTATTTT